This TCR beta chain was observed in a study of response to subunit inactivated influenza vaccine. There are 15 residues in the CDR3. CDR1 is SGDLS, CDR2 YYNGEE, per germline. The V gene end was trimmed by 3 bases and the J gene end by 8 bases; junction bases not matched to a gene: 6. This clonotype was picked up a small number of times. Via MiXCR, TCRdb re-called the RT-PCR reads, giving one row per CDR3 protein. The data show 450,000 to 600,000 distinct CDR3 sequences, approximately 7.8% seen once. The J gene is TRBJ2-1, the V gene TRBV9, with 12 bases lining up with TRBD2. This specimen consisted of PBMCs from blood, obtained roughly 24 months after vaccination. This TCR was sampled from a man between 50 and 75 years old who received an inactivated influenza vaccine. CDR3 bases: TGTGCCAGCAGCGCGACGGGACTAGCGGGCGATGAGCAGTTCTTC. Amino acid sequence: CASSATGLAGDEQFF.